The 21 T cell receptor beta chains below were found in one sample sequenced in a study of blood T cell repertoires in COVID-19. Repertoires were generated with immunoSEQ multiplex PCR, while TCRdb's copy carries only in-frame clones and drops some. The table shows about 170,000 clones, with about 85% occurring only once. The specimen sequenced was peripheral blood. These receptors came from a man in his sixties who had recovered from COVID-19.

This clone was seen just once. The V gene is TRBV5-4, the J gene TRBJ1-3; tentative D call: TRBD1 (6 bases). Germline lookup yields CDR1 SGHNT and CDR2 YYREEE (reference sequence). Trimming left V 1 base short and J 0 bases short, with 8 bases between. The CDR3 sequence is 15 residues long. The CDR3 is CASSLRTVSGNTIYF. CDR3 DNA: TGTGCCAGCAGCTTGCGGACAGTCTCTGGAAACACCATATATTTT.

J is TRBJ2-2 and V is TRBV6-6; D may be TRBD2 (5 bases). V lost 4 bases and J 4 bases, leaving 7 bases between the germline ends. The CDR3 contains 13 residues. The germline CDR1 and CDR2 sequences are MNHNY and SVGAGI (reference sequence). CDR3 protein: CASSLLGTGELFF. CDR3 coding DNA: TGTGCCAGCAGTTTACTAGGCACCGGGGAGCTGTTTTTT.

The V call is TRBV5-1, the J call TRBJ2-5; possible D gene TRBD1, 5 bases. From germline, CDR1 is SGHRS and CDR2 YFSETQ. There are 15 residues in the CDR3. The ends were cut back, 0 bases at V and 4 bases at J, with 13 bases in the middle. CDR3 nucleotides: TGCGCCAGCAGCTTGGGGACATCAGCGCTAGAGACCCAGTACTTC. Its protein product is CASSLGTSALETQYF.

The chain recombines TRBV10-3 with TRBJ1-6; possibly TRBD1 for D (6 bases). V lost 3 bases and J 9 bases, leaving 15 bases between the germline ends. This CDR3 has 15 amino acids. The V gene's germline CDR1 is ENHRY and CDR2 SYGVKD. CDR3 in amino acids: CAISERTEGSSPLHF. CDR3 DNA sequence: TGTGCCATCAGTGAAAGGACAGAAGGTAGTTCACCCCTCCACTTT.

The chain joins TRBV7-9 to TRBJ2-3; 8 bases agree with TRBD2. Looked up from germline, CDR1 is SEHNR and CDR2 is FQNEAQ (reference sequence). V lost 4 bases to trimming and J lost 3 bases; unmatched junction nucleotides: 9. The CDR3 sequence is 16 residues long. CDR3 coding DNA: TGTGCCAGCAGCTACCGTCTGAGCGGGGGTACAGATACGCAGTATTTT. Protein sequence: CASSYRLSGGTDTQYF.

The V call is TRBV5-1, the J call TRBJ2-2; weak D call: TRBD1 (5 bases). The length of the CDR3 is 14 residues. CDR1 and CDR2 from the germline V gene are SGHRS and YFSETQ. V was clipped by 1 base and J by 4 bases, with 8 bases between them. The CDR3 DNA is TGCGCCAGCAGCTTGCGTCAGGGCACCGGGGAGCTGTTTTTT. It specifies CASSLRQGTGELFF.

This rearrangement joins TRBV4-2 to TRBJ2-2, with 15 bases matching TRBD2. The CDR3 consists of 19 residues. Germline-derived CDR1 and CDR2 are LGHNA and YNFKEQ. The ends lost 0 bases at V and 5 bases at J; junction bases unmatched: 7. In DNA form, the CDR3 reads TGTGCCAGCAGCCAAGAGGTCAGAGGGACTAGCGGGGGGACCGGGGAGCTGTTTTTT. It codes for CASSQEVRGTSGGTGELFF.

Turning to this clone: Compared with germline, one end of the junction differs, possibly owing to a read error. V is TRBV4-1 and J is TRBJ1-2; possibly TRBD1 for D (5 bases). This CDR3 is built from 12 residues. Germline V gives CDR1 MGHRA, CDR2 YSYEKL. The CDR3 DNA follows: TGCGCCAGCAGCCAAGAGGGTCAGGGCTGGATCTTC. Translation gives CASSQEGQGWIF.

This chain connects TRBV10-3 to TRBJ2-7; TRBD1 matches 7 bases. Losses at the gene ends were 0 bases for V and 3 bases for J; bases not matched to a gene: 11. Per the germline V gene, CDR1 is ENHRY and CDR2 is SYGVKD. The CDR3 extends over 17 amino acids. Here the CDR3 DNA reads TGTGCCATCAGTGAGTCAGGGGACAGCAGATCCTTCTACGAGCAGTACTTC. As protein: CAISESGDSRSFYEQYF.

The chain uses TRBV18 and TRBJ2-3, with 11 nucleotides matching TRBD2. V was clipped by 3 bases and J by 2 bases; unmatched bases: 4. The germline CDR1 and CDR2 sequences are KGHSH and LQKENI. The CDR3 loop spans 16 amino acids. CDR3 sequence (DNA): TGTGCCAGCTCACCCCAGACTAGCGGGGTCACAGATACGCAGTATTTT. This codes for CASSPQTSGVTDTQYF.

The V call is TRBV11-2, the J call TRBJ1-1; TRBD1 aligns across 7 bases. There are 11 residues in the CDR3. Trimming removed 8 bases from V and 10 bases from J; junction bases left unmatched: 7. The germline CDR1 and CDR2 sequences are SGHAT and FQNNGV. CDR3 in amino acids: CASYTSGGAFF. The CDR3 DNA is TGTGCCAGCTACACATCAGGGGGAGCTTTCTTT.

V and J are TRBV18 and TRBJ2-7; D may be TRBD1 (6 bases). V lost 2 bases, J lost 3 bases, and 14 bases lay in between. This CDR3 has 15 residues. Germline lookup yields CDR1 KGHSH and CDR2 LQKENI. The CDR3: CASSPKAGELYEQYF. DNA for the CDR3: TGTGCCAGCTCACCAAAGGCAGGGGAGCTCTACGAGCAGTACTTC.

The chain is built from TRBV20-1 and TRBJ2-3; D uncertain. CDR1 is DFQATT, CDR2 SNEGSKA, per germline (reference sequence). This CDR3 has 11 residues. The ends were cut back, 2 bases at V and 6 bases at J, with 6 bases in the middle. CDR3 bases: TGCAGTGCTAGACTGGCTGATACGCAGTATTTT. Translation gives CSARLADTQYF.

This clone came up a few times. The gene calls are TRBV7-3 and TRBJ1-1; perhaps TRBD1 as D (5 bases). The germline V gene encodes CDR1 SGHTA and CDR2 FQGTGA. V lost 4 bases and J lost 4, with 10 bases in between. The CDR3 is 13 amino acids. CDR3 nucleotide sequence: TGTGCCAGCAGCTCGGGGGGTGGCACTGAAGCTTTCTTT. It specifies CASSSGGGTEAFF.

This CDR3 reads CAGAPQEHTIYF. The DNA for the CDR3 is TGTGCAGGGGCTCCGCAGGAGCACACCATATATTTT. The chain is built from TRBV7-9 and TRBJ1-3; D is perhaps TRBD1 (5 bases). This CDR3 region has 12 residues. CDR1 is SEHNR, CDR2 FQNEAQ, per germline (reference sequence).

This CDR3 is CASSYITGGSEAFF. CDR3 nucleotides: TGTGCCAGCAGCTACATTACAGGGGGCTCTGAAGCTTTCTTT. The chain is built from TRBV11-2 and TRBJ1-1, with TRBD1 matching 9 bases. J gave up 6 bases and V 4 bases, and 6 bases lay outside the gene matches. Germline-derived CDR1 and CDR2 are SGHAT and FQNNGV. This CDR3 is 14 amino acids long.

This sequence joins TRBV15 and TRBJ1-1; D perhaps matches TRBD1 (5 bases). CDR1 is LNHNV, CDR2 YYDKDF, per germline (reference sequence). The CDR3 is made up of 14 amino acids. V dropped 6 bases and J dropped 6 bases, with 17 bases sitting between them. The CDR3 bases are TGTGCCACCAGGGGGGGGTTCTCCGGCGCTGAAGCTTTCTTT. This translates into CATRGGFSGAEAFF.

The count of this clone is one. The chain couples TRBV3-1 (or the pseudogene TRBV3-2) to TRBJ1-6, with D perhaps TRBD1 (5 bases). The V gene's germline CDR1 is LGHDT and CDR2 YNNKEL (reference sequence). Deletions cut 4 bases from V and 8 bases from J, with 15 bases between. The CDR3 spans 15 residues. CDR3: CASSPHRLKDSPLHF. CDR3 sequence (DNA): TGTGCCAGCAGCCCTCACAGGCTCAAGGATTCACCCCTCCACTTT.

The chain joins TRBV2 to TRBJ1-2; 10 nucleotides agree with TRBD1. The V gene's germline CDR1 is SNHLY and CDR2 FYNNEI. V was clipped by 5 bases and J by 6 bases; unmatched bases: 6. This CDR3 region has 14 residues. The CDR3 reads CASSYRDRGHGYTF. For the CDR3, the DNA is TGTGCCAGCAGTTACCGGGACAGGGGCCATGGCTACACCTTC. Supplemented by reference TRBV2 and TRBJ1-2, the full variable domain reads EPEVTQTPSHQVTQMGQEVILRCVPISNHLYFYWYRQILGQKVEFLVSFYNNEISEKSEIFDDQFSVERPDGSNFTLKIRSTKLEDSAMYFCASSYRDRGHGYTFGSGTRLTVV.

The chain recombines TRBV24-1 with TRBJ1-3; 7 positions match TRBD1. J lost 4 bases, V lost 3 bases, and 5 bases had no gene match. Germline lookup yields CDR1 KGHDR and CDR2 SFDVKD. There are 15 residues in the CDR3. The CDR3 region has the DNA TGTGCCACCAGTGATCACGGGACAGCCGGAAACACCATATATTTT. Residues: CATSDHGTAGNTIYF.

The rearrangement joins TRBV6-6 to TRBJ1-1, with 8 positions matching TRBD1. The CDR3 has 15 residues. The V segment lost 0 bases and the J segment 6 bases; nucleotides outside the gene matches: 6. Germline V lookup: CDR1 MNHNY, CDR2 SVGAGI (reference sequence). In DNA, the CDR3 is TGTGCCAGCAGTTACTCGGGCAGGGGGCGGTCTGAAGCTTTCTTT. It yields the protein CASSYSGRGRSEAFF.